This T cell receptor (beta chain) was captured by sequencing in a study of CD8+ T cells in alopecia areata. RNA was isolated and reverse transcribed to cDNA, the sequencing template. Using immunoSEQ multiplex PCR, the repertoire was profiled, and TCRdb retains in-frame clones only, with some absent. The sample lists about 100,000 clones; 45% to 60% were seen once. Cell sorting on a FACSAria was used to separate CD4+ and CD8+ T cells from the PBMCs. The specimen sequenced was NKG2D-low CD8+ T cells sorted from blood. The clonotype originates from a human donor with alopecia areata.

CDR3 sequence (DNA): TGCGCCAGCACCTTCGCGGGTAGCGGCGTTCCCGGGGAGCTGTTTTTT. Translating gives CASTFAGSGVPGELFF. The chain recombines TRBV5-1 with TRBJ2-2; the D gene is possibly TRBD2 (6 bases). Germline-derived CDR1 and CDR2 are SGHRS and YFSETQ. The V end lost 6 bases, the J end lost 6 bases, and 21 bases lay between the germline ends. This CDR3 is built from 16 residues. Full variable domain (remainder filled in from reference TRBV5-1 and TRBJ2-2): KAGVTQTPRYLIKTRGQQVTLSCSPISGHRSVSWYQQTPGQGLQFLFEYFSETQRNKGNFPGRFSGRQFSNSRSEMNVSTLELGDSALYLCASTFAGSGVPGELFFGEGSRLTVL.